This TCR beta chain derives from a study of T cell repertoires in cytomegalovirus infection. Background on the study: The authors relied on CMV epitopes, both recently identified HLA-C-restricted and well-studied HLA-B-restricted. An indication of both CMV infection and matching HLA type came from public TCR beta signatures.

With regard to this clonotype: Its target is unknown.

Trimming took off 3 bases at V and 0 bases at J, with 6 bases between the two ends. The CDR3 is 14 residues long. The germline V gene has CDR1 MDHEN and CDR2 SYDVKM. Study-wide results and limits: HLA-C-restricted TCR beta clonotypes specific for CMV led the ex vivo response. Using cumulative public TCR beta family frequency, the authors identified those who carried CMV together with the relevant HLA.

TCRdb reprocessed the reads with MiXCR, giving one entry per CDR3 protein. The profile covers some 920,000 distinct CDR3 sequences, with around 31% appearing a single time and about 14% taken by the ten largest. The clonotype comes from a human donor in good health (CMV status not recorded). Some clones in this sample may be carry-over from other donors' samples. This chain links TRBV28 with TRBJ2-1; D unclear. The sequencing used cultured CD8+ T cells from PBMCs, collected from culture after CMV antigen stimulation. CDR3 loop: CASSFRVSYNEQFF. CDR3 nucleotides: TGTGCCAGCAGTTTTAGGGTCTCCTACAATGAGCAGTTCTTC. Based on the CDR3 plus reference TRBV28 and TRBJ2-1, the full variable domain is DVKVTQSSRYLVKRTGEKVFLECVQDMDHENMFWYRQDPGLGLRLIYFSYDVKMKEKGDIPEGYSVSREKKERFSLILESASTNQTSMYLCASSFRVSYNEQFFGPGTRLTVL.